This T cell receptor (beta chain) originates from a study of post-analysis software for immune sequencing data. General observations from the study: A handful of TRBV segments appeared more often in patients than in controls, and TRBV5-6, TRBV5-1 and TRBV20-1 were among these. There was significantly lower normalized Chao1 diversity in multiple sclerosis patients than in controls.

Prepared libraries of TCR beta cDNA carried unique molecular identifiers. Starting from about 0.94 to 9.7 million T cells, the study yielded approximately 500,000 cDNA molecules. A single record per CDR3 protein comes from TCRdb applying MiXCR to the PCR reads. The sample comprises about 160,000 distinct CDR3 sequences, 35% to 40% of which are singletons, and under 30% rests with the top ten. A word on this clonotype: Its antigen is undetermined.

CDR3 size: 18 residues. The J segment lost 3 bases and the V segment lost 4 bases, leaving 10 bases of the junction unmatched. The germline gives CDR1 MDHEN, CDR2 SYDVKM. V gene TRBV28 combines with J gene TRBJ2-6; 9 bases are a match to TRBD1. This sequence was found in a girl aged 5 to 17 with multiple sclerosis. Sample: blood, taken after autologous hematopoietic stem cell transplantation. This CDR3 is CASSSPGQGLFGANVLTF. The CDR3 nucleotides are TGTGCCAGCAGTTCACCGGGACAGGGACTTTTTGGGGCCAACGTCCTGACTTTC.